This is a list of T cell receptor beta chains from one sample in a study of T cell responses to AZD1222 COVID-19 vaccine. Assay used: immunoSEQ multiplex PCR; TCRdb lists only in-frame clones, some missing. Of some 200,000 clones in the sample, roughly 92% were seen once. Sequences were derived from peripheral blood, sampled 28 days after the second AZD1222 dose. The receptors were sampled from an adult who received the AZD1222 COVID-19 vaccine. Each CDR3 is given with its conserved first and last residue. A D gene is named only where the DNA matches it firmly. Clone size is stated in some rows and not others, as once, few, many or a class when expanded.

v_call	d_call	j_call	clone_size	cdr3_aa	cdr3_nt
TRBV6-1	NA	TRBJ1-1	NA	CASSEAGVGTEAFF	TGTGCCAGCAGTGAAGCGGGGGTAGGGACTGAAGCTTTCTTT
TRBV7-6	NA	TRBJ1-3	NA	CASSSGYSGNTIYF	TGTGCCAGCAGCTCCGGGTACTCTGGAAACACCATATATTTT
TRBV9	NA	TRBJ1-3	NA	CASSVGKEYSGNTIYF	TGTGCCAGCAGCGTAGGAAAGGAATACTCTGGAAACACCATATATTTT
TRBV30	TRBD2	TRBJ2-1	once	CAWSVTGGRGEQFF	TGTGCCTGGAGTGTTACGGGGGGGCGCGGTGAGCAGTTCTTC
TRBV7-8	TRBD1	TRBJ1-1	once	CASSPRTGRNTEAFF	TGTGCCAGCAGCCCCCGGACAGGGAGGAACACTGAAGCTTTCTTT
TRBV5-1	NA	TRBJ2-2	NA	CASTLGGLNTGELFF	TGCGCCAGCACCCTTGGGGGACTTAACACCGGGGAGCTGTTTTTT
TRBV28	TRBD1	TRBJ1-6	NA	CASSLQGYNSPLHF	TGTGCCAGCAGTCTACAGGGGTATAATTCACCCCTCCACTTT
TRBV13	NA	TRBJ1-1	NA	CASSRGAEAFF	TGTGCCAGCAGCAGAGGCGCTGAAGCTTTCTTT
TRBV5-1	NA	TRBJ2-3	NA	CASSLGSVSTDTQYF	TGCGCCAGCAGCTTGGGGTCAGTTAGCACAGATACGCAGTATTTT
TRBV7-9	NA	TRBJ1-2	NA	CASSSGDNYGYTF	TGTGCCAGCAGCTCAGGGGATAACTATGGCTACACCTTC
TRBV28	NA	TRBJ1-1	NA	CASTQGGLNTEAFF	TGTGCCAGCACACAGGGAGGGTTGAACACTGAAGCTTTCTTT
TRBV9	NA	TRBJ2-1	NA	CASSVLHNEQFF	TGTGCCAGCAGCGTATTGCACAATGAGCAGTTCTTC
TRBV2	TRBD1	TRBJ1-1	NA	CASSETGQAYTEAFF	TGTGCCAGCAGTGAGACCGGACAGGCCTACACTGAAGCTTTCTTT
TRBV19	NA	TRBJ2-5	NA	CASSIGPAGRETQYF	TGTGCCAGTAGTATAGGCCCGGCGGGGCGTGAGACCCAGTACTTC
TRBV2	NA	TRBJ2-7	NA	CASSGGWRDSYEQYF	TGTGCCAGCAGTGGGGGTTGGCGGGACTCCTACGAGCAGTACTTC
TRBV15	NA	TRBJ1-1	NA	CATSRNSEAFF	TGTGCCACCAGCAGGAATTCTGAAGCTTTCTTT
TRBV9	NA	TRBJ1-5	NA	CASSRDSSNQPQHF	TGTGCCAGCAGCCGAGACTCTAGCAATCAGCCCCAGCATTTT
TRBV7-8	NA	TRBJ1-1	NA	CASSLGRVHGGNTEAFF	TGTGCCAGCAGCTTAGGTCGGGTGCACGGTGGGAACACTGAAGCTTTCTTT
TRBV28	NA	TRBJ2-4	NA	CASSLNTGLAKNIQYF	TGTGCCAGCAGTTTAAATACAGGACTAGCCAAAAACATTCAGTACTTC
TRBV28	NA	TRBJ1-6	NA	CASSLLGIYSPLHF	TGTGCCAGCAGTTTACTAGGGATATATTCACCCCTCCACTTT
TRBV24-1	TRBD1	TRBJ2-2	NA	CATSDRGRGELFF	TGTGCCACCAGTGACAGGGGGCGCGGGGAGCTGTTTTTT
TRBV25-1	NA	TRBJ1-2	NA	CASSDQASYTF	TGTGCCAGCAGTGACCAGGCCAGCTACACCTTC
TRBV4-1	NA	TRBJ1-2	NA	CASSQALTGANYGYTF	TGCGCCAGCAGCCAAGCTTTGACAGGAGCCAACTATGGCTACACCTTC
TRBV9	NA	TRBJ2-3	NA	CASSVASQSTDTQYF	TGTGCCAGCAGCGTAGCTTCCCAATCCACAGATACGCAGTATTTT
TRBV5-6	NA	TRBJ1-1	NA	CASSFIGRDSSEAFF	TGTGCCAGCAGCTTCATCGGCAGGGATTCATCTGAAGCTTTCTTT
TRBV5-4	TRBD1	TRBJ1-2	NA	CASSRPGTAYGYTF	TGTGCCAGCAGCCGCCCCGGGACAGCCTATGGCTACACCTTC
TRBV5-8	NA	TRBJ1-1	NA	CASSLVRGLRAEAFF	TGTGCCAGCAGCTTGGTTCGGGGCCTCAGGGCTGAAGCTTTCTTT
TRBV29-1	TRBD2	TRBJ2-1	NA	CCAGGRGSYNEQFF	TGCTGCGCGGGAGGGCGGGGCTCCTACAATGAGCAGTTCTTC
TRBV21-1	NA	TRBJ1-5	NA	CASSKVDDHSNQPQHF	TGTGCCAGCAGCAAAGTGGACGACCATAGCAATCAGCCCCAGCATTTT
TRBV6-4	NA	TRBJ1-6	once	CASSQEEGYSPLHF	TGTGCCAGCAGTCAGGAGGAGGGATATTCACCCCTCCACTTT
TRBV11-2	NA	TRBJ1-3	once	CASSLDRVAYF	TGTGCCAGCAGCTTAGATCGGGTCGCATATTTT
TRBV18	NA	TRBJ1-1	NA	CASTQGNTEAFF	TGTGCCAGCACCCAGGGGAACACTGAAGCTTTCTTT
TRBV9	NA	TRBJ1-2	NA	CASSPGDGYTF	TGTGCCAGTAGTCCGGGGGATGGCTACACCTTC
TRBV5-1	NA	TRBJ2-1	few	CASSGTGRGEQFF	TGCGCCAGCAGCGGGACTGGTCGGGGAGAGCAGTTCTTC
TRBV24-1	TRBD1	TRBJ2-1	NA	CATEGTGSYNEQFF	TGTGCCACTGAGGGGACAGGCTCCTACAATGAGCAGTTCTTC
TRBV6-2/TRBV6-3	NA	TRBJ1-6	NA	CASSPRGRGRNSPLHF	TGTGCCAGCAGCCCCCGGGGGAGAGGGAGAAATTCACCCCTCCACTTT
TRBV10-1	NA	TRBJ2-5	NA	CASSESRVGETQYF	TGCGCCAGCAGTGAGTCCAGGGTAGGGGAGACCCAGTACTTC
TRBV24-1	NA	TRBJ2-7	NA	CATSDSGDGEQYF	TGTGCCACCAGTGATTCAGGGGACGGGGAGCAGTACTTC
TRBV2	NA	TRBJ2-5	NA	CASSAGVETQYF	TGTGCCAGCAGTGCAGGGGTGGAGACCCAGTACTTC
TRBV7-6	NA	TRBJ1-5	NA	CASSLGGSQPQHF	TGTGCCAGCAGCTTAGGGGGGAGCCAGCCCCAGCATTTT
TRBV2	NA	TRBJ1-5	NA	CASSQVGGSQPQHF	TGTGCCAGCAGTCAGGTGGGGGGGAGTCAGCCCCAGCATTTT
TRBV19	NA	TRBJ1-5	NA	CASEQGGNQPQHF	TGTGCCAGTGAACAGGGAGGAAATCAGCCCCAGCATTTT
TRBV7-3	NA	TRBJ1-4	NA	CASSSQPGPNEKLFF	TGTGCCAGCAGCTCCCAGCCGGGACCTAATGAAAAACTGTTTTTT
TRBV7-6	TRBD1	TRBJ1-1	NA	CASSLRDRGIVTEAFF	TGTGCCAGCAGCCTCCGGGACAGGGGTATAGTCACTGAAGCTTTCTTT
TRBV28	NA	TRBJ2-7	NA	CASSLDEQYF	TGTGCCAGCAGTTTGGACGAGCAGTACTTC